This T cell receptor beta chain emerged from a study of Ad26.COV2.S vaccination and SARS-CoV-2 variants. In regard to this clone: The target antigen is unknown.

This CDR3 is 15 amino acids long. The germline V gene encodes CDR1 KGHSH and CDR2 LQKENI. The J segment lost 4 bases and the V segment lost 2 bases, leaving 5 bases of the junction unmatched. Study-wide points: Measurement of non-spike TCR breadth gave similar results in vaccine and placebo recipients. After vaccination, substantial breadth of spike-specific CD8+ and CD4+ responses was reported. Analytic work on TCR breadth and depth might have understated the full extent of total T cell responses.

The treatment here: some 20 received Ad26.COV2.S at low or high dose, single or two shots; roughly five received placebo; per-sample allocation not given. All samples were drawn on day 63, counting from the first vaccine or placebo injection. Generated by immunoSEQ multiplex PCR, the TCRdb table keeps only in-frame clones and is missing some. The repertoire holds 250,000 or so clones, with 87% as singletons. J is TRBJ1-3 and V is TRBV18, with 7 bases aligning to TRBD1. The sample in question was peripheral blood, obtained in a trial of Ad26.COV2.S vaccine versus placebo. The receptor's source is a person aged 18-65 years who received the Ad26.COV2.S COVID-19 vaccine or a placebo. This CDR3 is CASSPGGDRGNTIYF. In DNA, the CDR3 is TGTGCCAGCTCACCAGGCGGGGACAGAGGAAACACCATATATTTT.